The clone carrying this TCR beta chain is a singleton in its sample. Its specificity is not known. V shed 1 base, J shed 0 bases, and the junction held 6 bases outside the gene matches. The CDR3 consists of 18 residues. Germline CDR1 reads LNHDA; CDR2 reads SQIVND (reference sequence). The data originate from a study of T cell clonotyping in hematopoietic cell transplantation. Study-wide background: Cytoreduction preceded collection of pretransplant recipient samples.

Sequencing was performed with immunoSEQ multiplex PCR; in TCRdb, only in-frame clones are kept and a portion is missing. Here the sample spans approximately 8,700 clones, roughly 84% being singletons. Time point indicated: recipient sample about 28 days before transplant, after cytoreduction. Recipients were bled about 28 days pretransplant and at posttransplant days 30, 100, 180. Findings and limits, study-wide: After transplant, recipient diversity fell while pathologically expanded clonotypes grew through day 180. At the given depth, recipient repertoires were over 97% de novo clonotypes.

Sequenced here: peripheral blood mononuclear cells, sampled before stem cell transplant. This sequence joins TRBV19 and TRBJ2-6; 7 bases are a match to TRBD1. The origin of this receptor is a woman aged 55-69 years with acute myeloid leukemia. Some clones in this sample may be carry-over from other donors' samples. The CDR3 reads CASSIGPGTVSGANVLTF. In DNA, the CDR3 is TGTGCCAGTAGTATAGGCCCCGGGACAGTCTCTGGGGCCAACGTCCTGACTTTC. Full variable domain (remainder filled in from reference TRBV19 and TRBJ2-6): DGGITQSPKYLFRKEGQNVTLSCEQNLNHDAMYWYRQDPGQGLRLIYYSQIVNDFQKGDIAEGYSVSREKKESFPLTVTSAQKNPTAFYLCASSIGPGTVSGANVLTFGAGSRLTVL.